The clone carrying this T cell receptor beta chain is judged medium-sized. This specimen belongs to a study of neoadjuvant anti-PD-1 for oral cavity cancer. Study background: Around day 43, patients without progression received a fourth nivolumab dose before surgery.

Clones were read by immunoSEQ multiplex PCR, and TCRdb kept only the in-frame ones, dropping some. The table shows 5,500 to 8,000 clones, with over 35% occurring only once. The trim removed 8 bases at V and 6 bases at J, leaving 9 bases unmatched. The CDR3 spans 15 residues. Germline V CDR1 and CDR2: LNHNV, YYDKDF (reference sequence). This sequence joins TRBV15 and TRBJ2-1, with 11 positions matching TRBD2. The sequenced sample was tumor tissue, obtained before nivolumab (anti-PD-1) treatment. The TCR was taken from a person aged 35-79 years with oral cavity squamous cell carcinoma. This chain's CDR3 is CATASLAGEVNEQFF. For the CDR3, the DNA is TGTGCCACCGCCTCACTAGCGGGGGAGGTCAATGAGCAGTTCTTC. The full variable domain, rest sourced from reference TRBV15 and TRBJ2-1, is DAMVIQNPRYQVTQFGKPVTLSCSQTLNHNVMYWYQQKSSQAPKLLFHYYDKDFNNEADTPDNFQSRRPNTSFCFLDIRSPGLGDTAMYLCATASLAGEVNEQFFGPGTRLTVL.